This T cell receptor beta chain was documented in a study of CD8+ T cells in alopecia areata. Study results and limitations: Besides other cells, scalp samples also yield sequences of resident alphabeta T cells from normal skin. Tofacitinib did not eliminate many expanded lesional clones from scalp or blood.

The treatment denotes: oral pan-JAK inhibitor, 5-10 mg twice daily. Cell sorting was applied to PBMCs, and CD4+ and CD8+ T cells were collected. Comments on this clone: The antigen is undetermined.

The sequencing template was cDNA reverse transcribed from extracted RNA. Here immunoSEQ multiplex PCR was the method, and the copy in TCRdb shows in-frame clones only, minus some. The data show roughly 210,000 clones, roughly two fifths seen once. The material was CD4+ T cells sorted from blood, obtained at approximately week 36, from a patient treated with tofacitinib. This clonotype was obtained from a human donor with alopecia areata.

In DNA, the CDR3 is TGTGCCAGCAGCGTAGCTCTAACCGGGGAGCTGTTTTTT. This codes for CASSVALTGELFF. The gene calls are TRBV9 and TRBJ2-2, with D uncertain. Trimming stripped 0 bases from V and 5 bases from J, with 5 bases between. The CDR3 loop spans 13 amino acids. The germline CDR1 and CDR2 sequences are SGDLS and YYNGEE.